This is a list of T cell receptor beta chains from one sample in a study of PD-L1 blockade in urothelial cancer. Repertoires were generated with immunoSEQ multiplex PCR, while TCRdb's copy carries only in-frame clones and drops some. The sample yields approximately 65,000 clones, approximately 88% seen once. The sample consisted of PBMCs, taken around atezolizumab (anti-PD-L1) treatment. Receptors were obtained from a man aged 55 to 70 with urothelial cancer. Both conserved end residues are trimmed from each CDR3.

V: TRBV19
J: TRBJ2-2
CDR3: ASSIGLIGTNTGELF

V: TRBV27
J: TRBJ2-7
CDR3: ASSLGGRLTYYEQY

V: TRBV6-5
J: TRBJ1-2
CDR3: ASSYSIPLADYGYT

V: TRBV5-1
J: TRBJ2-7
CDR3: ASSLLAGAPSYEQY

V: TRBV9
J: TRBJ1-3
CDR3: ASTQGGPGNTIY

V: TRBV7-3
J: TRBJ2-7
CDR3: ASSLTGATHEQY

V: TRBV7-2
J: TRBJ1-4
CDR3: ASSLGAGLEKLF

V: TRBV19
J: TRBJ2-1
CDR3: ASSILISRTPYNEQF

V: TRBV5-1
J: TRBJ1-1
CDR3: ASSLDTAGQTEAF

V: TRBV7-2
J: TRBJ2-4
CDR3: ASSLVRTGDIQY

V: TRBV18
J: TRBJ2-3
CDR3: ASSPLAYRTDTQY

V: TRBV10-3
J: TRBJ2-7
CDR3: AISGGREQY

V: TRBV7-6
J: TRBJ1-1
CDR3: ASSLEGLSTEAF

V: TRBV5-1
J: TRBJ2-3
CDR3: ASSSSTSGKTDTQY

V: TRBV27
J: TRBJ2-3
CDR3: ASSLSGTYTDTQY

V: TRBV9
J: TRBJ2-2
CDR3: ASSVSLSSGGWTGELF

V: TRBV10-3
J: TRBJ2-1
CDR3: AISSRLASSYNEQF

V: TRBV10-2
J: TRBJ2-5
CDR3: ASSEWTSGQETQY

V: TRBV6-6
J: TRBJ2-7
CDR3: ASSYSKAWGGGEQY

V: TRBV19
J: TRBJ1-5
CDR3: ASSIYKKDRALSQPQH

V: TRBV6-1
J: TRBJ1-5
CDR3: ASRGQVVNQPQH

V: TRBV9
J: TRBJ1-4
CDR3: ASSFAVSTNEKLF

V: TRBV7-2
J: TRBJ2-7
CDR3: ASSPGLAGRFTYEQY

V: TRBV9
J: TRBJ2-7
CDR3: ASSTGRANEQY

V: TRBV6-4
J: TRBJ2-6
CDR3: ASSPGPGANVLT

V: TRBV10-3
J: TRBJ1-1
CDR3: AIKIAGTNTEAF

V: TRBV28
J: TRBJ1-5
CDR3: ASSTGQGGNQPQH

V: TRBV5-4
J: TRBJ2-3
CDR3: ASSQGLAGPNFGADTQY

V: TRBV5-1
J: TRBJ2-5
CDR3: ASSPDSGGAYETQY

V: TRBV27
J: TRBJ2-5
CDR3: ASSLSHGVWETQY

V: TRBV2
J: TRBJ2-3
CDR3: ASMRADTQY

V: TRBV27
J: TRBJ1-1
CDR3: ASRTTLTRGLVNTEAF

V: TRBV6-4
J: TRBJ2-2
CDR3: ASSGGGLGNTGELF

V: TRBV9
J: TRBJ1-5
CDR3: ASSVDGLNNQPQH

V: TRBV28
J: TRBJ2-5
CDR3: ASTESGRGETQY

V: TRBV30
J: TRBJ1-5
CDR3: AWSVRERQPQH

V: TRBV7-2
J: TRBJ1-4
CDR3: ASSFVGASNEKLF

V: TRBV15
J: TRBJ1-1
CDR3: ATSREAGNMNTEAF

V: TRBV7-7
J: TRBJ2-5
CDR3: ASSFFQGIDQETQY

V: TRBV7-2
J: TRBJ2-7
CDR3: ASARDGGTYEQY

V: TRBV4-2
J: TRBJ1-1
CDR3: ASSQVTGAAGEAF

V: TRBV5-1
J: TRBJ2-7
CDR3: ASSESGATSYEQY

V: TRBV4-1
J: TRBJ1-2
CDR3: ASSQDQGGRYGYT

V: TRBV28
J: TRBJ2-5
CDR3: ASSWADLGQETQY

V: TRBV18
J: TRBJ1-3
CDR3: ASSEVNRGYSGNTIY

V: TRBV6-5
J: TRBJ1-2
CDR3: ASRPTGHYGYT

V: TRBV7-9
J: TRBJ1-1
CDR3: ASSTTGNVNTEAF

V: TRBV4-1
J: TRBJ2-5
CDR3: ASSRLATETQY

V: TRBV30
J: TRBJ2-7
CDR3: AWSVQGSYEQY

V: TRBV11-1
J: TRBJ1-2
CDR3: ASSEKGYWGYT

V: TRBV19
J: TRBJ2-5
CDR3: ASKGTGGMETQY

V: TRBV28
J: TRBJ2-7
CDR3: ASSLPGTGSYEQY

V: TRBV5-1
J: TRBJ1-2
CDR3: ASSLAVDRGVYGYT

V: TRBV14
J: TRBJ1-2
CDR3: ASSPRDYGYT

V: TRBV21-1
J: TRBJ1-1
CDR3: ASKQGASEAF

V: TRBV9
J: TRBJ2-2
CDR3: ASSAGTGLNGELF

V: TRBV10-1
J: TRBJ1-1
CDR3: ASGDRGVTEAF

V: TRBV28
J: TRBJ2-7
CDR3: ASSFRREVRNEQY

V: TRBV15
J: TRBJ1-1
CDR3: ATSGGTAIEAF